Listed below are T cell receptor beta chains from one sample, sequenced in a study of graft-versus-host responses after intestinal transplantation. Assay used: immunoSEQ multiplex PCR; TCRdb lists only in-frame clones, some missing. The sample gives 120,000 or so clones, just over 90% of which show up once; 0.4% to 0.55% is in the top ten. No cognate antigen is known for these TCRs. The source material was unstimulated CD8+ T cells sorted from spleen or lymph node cells, sampled before intestinal transplant. These receptors all stem from a human donor who received an intestinal transplant. The CDR3 runs from the conserved cysteine through the conserved F or W. D genes are given only for firm matches. Clone size appears in some rows only: once, few, many, or a class for an expanded clone.

j_call | cdr3_length | v_call | clone_size | d_call | cdr3_nt | cdr3_aa
TRBJ1-2 | 14 | TRBV7-9 | - | - | TGTGCCAGCAGCTTAGTTGATCCTAACTATGGCTACACCTTC | CASSLVDPNYGYTF
TRBJ1-1 | 15 | TRBV30 | - | - | TGTGCCTGGAGTAAACACAGGCAGGGTTACCCTGAAGCTTTCTTT | CAWSKHRQGYPEAFF
TRBJ1-1 | 16 | TRBV19 | - | TRBD1 | TGTGCCAGTAGTATCTCTGCAGGGGGCATGAACACTGAAGCTTTCTTT | CASSISAGGMNTEAFF
TRBJ2-1 | 15 | TRBV30 | - | TRBD2 | TGTGCCTGGAGTGTTGGTAGCGGGGGACACAATGAGCAGTTCTTC | CAWSVGSGGHNEQFF
TRBJ2-2 | 16 | TRBV5-4 | - | TRBD2 | TGTGCCAGCAGCTTGAGTACTAGCGGGAGCCCCGGGGAGCTGTTTTTT | CASSLSTSGSPGELFF
TRBJ1-5 | 15 | TRBV19 | - | - | TGTGCCAGTAAAACAGGGTACAATAGCGGTCAGCCCCAGCATTTT | CASKTGYNSGQPQHF
TRBJ2-2 | 15 | TRBV18 | - | - | TGTGCCAGCTCACCCGGCTCACAGGGTTCCGGGGAGCTGTTTTTT | CASSPGSQGSGELFF
TRBJ1-2 | 13 | TRBV18 | - | - | TGTGCCAGCTCACCACCCGGGAACTATGGCTACACCTTC | CASSPPGNYGYTF
TRBJ1-1 | 12 | TRBV27 | - | - | TGTGCCAGCAGTTTCCCCAACACTGAAGCTTTCTTT | CASSFPNTEAFF
TRBJ1-2 | 18 | TRBV7-4 | - | - | TGTGCCAGCAGTCGCTCAAACGAGGAGGTGGGGTCCTTTTATGGCTACACCTTC | CASSRSNEEVGSFYGYTF
TRBJ2-7 | 15 | TRBV19 | - | TRBD2 | TGTGCCAGTAGTAGACTAGCGGGCGGATCCTACGAGCAGTACTTC | CASSRLAGGSYEQYF
TRBJ1-1 | 15 | TRBV5-5 | - | TRBD1 | TGTGCCAGCAGCGTATCCGGGACAGGGGGCACTGAAGCTTTCTTT | CASSVSGTGGTEAFF
TRBJ1-1 | 15 | TRBV7-9 | once | - | TGTGCCAGCAGCACTTGGACGGGTGGGGAACCTGAAGCTTTCTTT | CASSTWTGGEPEAFF
TRBJ2-1 | 13 | TRBV5-1 | once | TRBD1 | TGCGCCAGCAGCCTAGGGACAGTGAGCGAGCAGTTCTTC | CASSLGTVSEQFF
TRBJ2-1 | 18 | TRBV7-8 | - | - | TGTGCCAGCAGCGATCATGTGGGATGGGACTTCTCCTACAATGAGCAGTTCTTC | CASSDHVGWDFSYNEQFF
TRBJ2-7 | 14 | TRBV27 | once | TRBD2 | TGTGCCAGCAGTCCCACCGGGGGGTCCTACGAGCAGTACTTC | CASSPTGGSYEQYF
TRBJ2-1 | 15 | TRBV9 | once | TRBD2 | TGTGCCAGCAGCTCCGGACTAGCGGGAGAGGGTGAGCAGTTCTTC | CASSSGLAGEGEQFF
TRBJ1-2 | 12 | TRBV29-1 | - | - | TGCAGCGTTGACGAGGGAAATAATGGCTACACCTTC | CSVDEGNNGYTF
TRBJ1-5 | 13 | TRBV10-2 | - | - | TGCGCCAGCAGGGGCTATAGCAATCAGCCCCAGCATTTT | CASRGYSNQPQHF
TRBJ2-7 | 11 | TRBV5-1 | - | - | TGCGCCAGCAGCTTAACGAGCGAGCAGTACTTC | CASSLTSEQYF
TRBJ1-2 | 13 | TRBV9 | - | - | TGTGCCAGCAGGGAGGACGGGTACTATGGCTACACCTTC | CASREDGYYGYTF
TRBJ2-1 | 13 | TRBV29-1 | - | - | TGCAGCGCTGATATAGGGTCCTACAATGAGCAGTTCTTC | CSADIGSYNEQFF
TRBJ1-1 | 14 | TRBV14 | - | - | TGTGCCAGCAGCCCCCTGCGAGGCAACGTTGTTGCTTTCTTT | CASSPLRGNVVAFF
TRBJ2-2 | 15 | TRBV7-6 | - | TRBD1 | TGTGCCAGCAGCTTTACACAGGGGGGAACCGGGGAGCTGTTTTTT | CASSFTQGGTGELFF
TRBJ2-5 | 20 | TRBV18 | - | TRBD2 | TGTGCCAGCTCACCATCGGGACTAGCGGGAGGGCCTGGACTTTATGAGACCCAGTACTTC | CASSPSGLAGGPGLYETQYF
TRBJ2-3 | 17 | TRBV7-9 | - | - | TGTGCCAGCAGCTTAGGGTTCGCGGGACTTAGCACAGATACGCAGTATTTT | CASSLGFAGLSTDTQYF
TRBJ2-1 | 17 | TRBV16 | - | - | TGTGCCAGCAGCCAACCATATCTGTACGAGGATAGCAATGAGCAGTTCTTC | CASSQPYLYEDSNEQFF
TRBJ2-5 | 12 | TRBV6-5 | few | - | TGTGCCAGCAGTCCCCGGGGAGAGACCCAGTACTTC | CASSPRGETQYF
TRBJ1-1 | 14 | TRBV2 | - | - | TGTGCCAGCAGTTTGGGGCCCTCGGGGACTGAAGCTTTCTTT | CASSLGPSGTEAFF
TRBJ2-3 | 16 | TRBV5-1 | - | TRBD1 | TGCGCCAGCAGCTTGGACGGGACAGATAGCACAGATACGCAGTATTTT | CASSLDGTDSTDTQYF
TRBJ1-1 | 17 | TRBV9 | - | TRBD1 | TGTGCCAGCAGCGTCGGGGACAGGGGAGGGTTTGACACTGAAGCTTTCTTT | CASSVGDRGGFDTEAFF
TRBJ2-1 | 14 | TRBV9 | - | - | TGTGCCAGCAGCGTAAACAGGGTTTTCGATGAGCAGTTCTTC | CASSVNRVFDEQFF
TRBJ2-7 | 11 | TRBV29-1 | - | - | TGCAGCGTTGGGGTTGCATTCGAGCAGTACTTC | CSVGVAFEQYF
TRBJ2-1 | 16 | TRBV5-1 | - | TRBD2 | TGCGCCAGCAGCCAACGTCCGGGACTAGCGGACAATGAGCAGTTCTTC | CASSQRPGLADNEQFF
TRBJ1-2 | 12 | TRBV9 | - | - | TGTGCCAGCAGCGCCCACGGGGATGGCTACACCTTC | CASSAHGDGYTF
TRBJ2-7 | 18 | TRBV10-3 | - | - | TGTGCCATCAGTGATGACAGCGGACAAACCCTTCGCTCCTACGAGCAGTACTTC | CAISDDSGQTLRSYEQYF
TRBJ1-2 | 14 | TRBV10-3 | - | - | TGTGCCATCAGTGAGTCCGGGGCCCAGGAGGGCTACACCTTC | CAISESGAQEGYTF
TRBJ2-1 | 18 | TRBV7-9 | once | TRBD2 | TGTGCCAGCAGCCCGCCCCGGACTAGCGGGACTTCCTACAATGAGCAGTTCTTC | CASSPPRTSGTSYNEQFF
TRBJ2-1 | 15 | TRBV5-8 | - | - | TGTGCCAGCAGCTTGTATGCTCCTGCTTACAATGAGCAGTTCTTC | CASSLYAPAYNEQFF
TRBJ2-7 | 13 | TRBV7-9 | - | - | TGTGCCAGCAGCTTTGGGGTGGAGTATGAGCAGTACTTC | CASSFGVEYEQYF
TRBJ2-1 | 16 | TRBV25-1 | once | TRBD2 | TGTGCCAGCACCCCCGAGGTAGCGGGAGTCGGTGGTGAGCAGTTCTTC | CASTPEVAGVGGEQFF
TRBJ2-7 | 14 | TRBV9 | - | - | TGTGCCAGCAGCTTCGACAGGTTCTCCTACGAGCAGTACTTC | CASSFDRFSYEQYF
TRBJ2-1 | 14 | TRBV6-1 | once | TRBD2 | TGTGCCAGCAAACGTACGCGGGAGCTAGGTGAGCAGTTCTTC | CASKRTRELGEQFF
TRBJ2-7 | 15 | TRBV27 | - | - | TGTGCCAGCAGTTTAGCTAGCGCCAGCTCCTACGAGCAGTACTTC | CASSLASASSYEQYF
TRBJ2-1 | 11 | TRBV27 | - | TRBD2 | TGTGCCAGCAGCTGGGGAGGGTTCCAGTTCTTC | CASSWGGFQFF
TRBJ2-3 | 15 | TRBV6-5 | - | TRBD2 | TGTGCCAGCAGTCAGACTAGCGGGAGTGCAGATACGCAGTATTTT | CASSQTSGSADTQYF
TRBJ1-2 | 15 | TRBV9 | - | - | TGTGCCAGCAGCGTAGGAAGGGACACCAACTATGGCTACACCTTC | CASSVGRDTNYGYTF
TRBJ2-3 | 15 | TRBV6-4 | - | - | TGTGCCAGCAGTGAGACCCTGGGCTACACAGATACGCAGTATTTT | CASSETLGYTDTQYF
TRBJ2-7 | 11 | TRBV30 | - | TRBD2 | TGTGCCGGCGGGGGAGCGGGGGAGCAGTACTTC | CAGGGAGEQYF
TRBJ1-1 | 15 | TRBV4-1 | once | - | TGCGCCAGCAGCCAAGAGGACAGAGAGAACACTGAAGCTTTCTTT | CASSQEDRENTEAFF